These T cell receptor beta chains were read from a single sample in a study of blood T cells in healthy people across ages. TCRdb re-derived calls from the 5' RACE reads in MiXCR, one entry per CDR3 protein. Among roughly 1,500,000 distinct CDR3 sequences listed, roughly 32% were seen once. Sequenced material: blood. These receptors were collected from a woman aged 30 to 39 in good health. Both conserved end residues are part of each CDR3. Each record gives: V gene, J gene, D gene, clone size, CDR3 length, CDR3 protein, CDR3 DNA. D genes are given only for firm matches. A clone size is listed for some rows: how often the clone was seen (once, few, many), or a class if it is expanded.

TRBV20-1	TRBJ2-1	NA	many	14	CSANEGALYNEQFF	TGCAGTGCTAATGAGGGAGCATTGTACAATGAGCAGTTCTTC
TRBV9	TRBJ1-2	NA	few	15	CASSQLGGGTGGYTF	TGTGCCAGCTCCCAATTGGGGGGGGGAACGGGAGGCTACACCTTC
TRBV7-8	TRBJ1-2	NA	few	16	CASSLAQQGDGYGYTF	TGTGCCAGCAGCTTAGCCCAACAGGGAGACGGCTATGGCTACACCTTC
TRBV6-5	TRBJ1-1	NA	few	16	CASSYSAELMNTEAFF	TGTGCCAGCAGTTACTCGGCAGAACTCATGAACACTGAAGCTTTCTTT
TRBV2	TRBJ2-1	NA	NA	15	CASRGNREFNVEQFF	TGTGCCAGCAGGGGAAACAGGGAATTCAACGTTGAGCAGTTCTTC
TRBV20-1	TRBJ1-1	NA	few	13	CSAGPKMNTEAFF	TGCAGTGCCGGACCGAAAATGAACACTGAAGCTTTCTTT
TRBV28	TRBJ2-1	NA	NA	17	CASSLSYLGTVGNEQFF	TGTGCCAGCAGTTTATCCTACCTCGGGACTGTGGGAAATGAGCAGTTCTTC
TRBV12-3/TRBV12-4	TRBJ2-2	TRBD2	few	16	CASSLAGGLYTGELFF	TGTGCCAGCAGCCTAGCGGGGGGGCTTTACACCGGGGAGCTGTTTTTT
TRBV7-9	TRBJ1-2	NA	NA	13	CASSLGKNYGYTF	TGTGCCAGCAGCTTAGGCAAGAACTATGGCTACACCTTC
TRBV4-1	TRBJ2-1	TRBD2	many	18	CASSQGMVSGSSYNEQFF	TGCGCCAGCAGCCAAGGTATGGTCAGCGGGAGCTCCTACAATGAGCAGTTCTTC
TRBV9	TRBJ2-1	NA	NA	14	CASSPPTRFNEQFF	TGTGCCAGCAGCCCACCGACTAGGTTCAATGAGCAGTTCTTC
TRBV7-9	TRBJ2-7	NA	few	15	CASSFGYYPFYEQYF	TGTGCCAGCAGTTTCGGCTACTACCCCTTCTACGAGCAGTACTTC
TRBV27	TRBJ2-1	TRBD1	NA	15	CASSSRDRVDNEQFF	TGTGCCAGCAGTTCCCGGGACAGGGTCGACAATGAGCAGTTCTTC
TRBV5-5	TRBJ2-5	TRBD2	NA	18	CASSLELAGGPWQETQYF	TGTGCCAGCAGCTTGGAACTAGCGGGGGGGCCTTGGCAAGAGACCCAGTACTTC
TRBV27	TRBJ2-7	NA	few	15	CASSPRSIDTYEQYF	TGTGCCAGCAGTCCCCGAAGTATAGATACCTACGAGCAGTACTTC
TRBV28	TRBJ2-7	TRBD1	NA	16	CTSSLGGGQGVGEQYF	TGTACCAGCAGCCTTGGGGGTGGACAGGGCGTCGGGGAGCAGTACTTC
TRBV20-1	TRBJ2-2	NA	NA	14	CSAREGLNTGELFF	TGCAGTGCGCGGGAAGGTCTGAACACCGGGGAGCTGTTTTTT
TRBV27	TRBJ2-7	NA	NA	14	CASSFGRLNYEQYF	TGTGCCAGCAGTTTTGGTCGACTTAACTACGAGCAGTACTTC
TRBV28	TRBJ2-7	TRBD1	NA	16	CASSFSDRVRTYEQYF	TGTGCCAGCAGTTTTTCCGACAGGGTCAGGACTTACGAGCAGTACTTC
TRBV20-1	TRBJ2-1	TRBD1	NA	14	CSARDGQGYNEQFF	TGCAGTGCTAGAGACGGACAGGGTTACAATGAGCAGTTCTTC
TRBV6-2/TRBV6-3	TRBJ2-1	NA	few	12	CASPKSRGEQFF	TGTGCCAGCCCCAAATCAAGGGGGGAGCAGTTCTTC
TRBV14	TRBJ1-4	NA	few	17	CASSQDRRGVLNEKLFF	TGTGCCAGCAGCCAAGACCGTAGGGGAGTCTTGAATGAAAAACTGTTTTTT
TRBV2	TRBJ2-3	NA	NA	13	CARRERGTDTQYF	TGTGCCAGACGGGAGAGGGGCACAGATACGCAGTATTTT
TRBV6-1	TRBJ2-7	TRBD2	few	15	CASKGLPTAIYEQYF	TGTGCCAGCAAGGGACTACCGACCGCAATCTACGAGCAGTACTTC
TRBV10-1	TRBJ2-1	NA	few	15	CASSERASSINEQFF	TGCGCCAGCAGTGAGAGGGCTAGCTCAATTAATGAGCAGTTCTTC
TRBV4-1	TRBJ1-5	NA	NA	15	CASSQAQHSNQPQHF	TGCGCCAGCAGCCAAGCCCAGCATAGCAATCAGCCCCAGCATTTT
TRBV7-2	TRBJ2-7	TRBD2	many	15	CASSLIRGTTYEQYF	TGTGCCAGCAGCTTAATCCGGGGGACTACCTACGAGCAGTACTTC
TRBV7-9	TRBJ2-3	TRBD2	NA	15	CASSLDSGSSDTQYF	TGTGCCAGCAGCTTGGATAGCGGGAGTTCAGATACGCAGTATTTT
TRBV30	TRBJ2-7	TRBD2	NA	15	CAWSDGLAVFYEQYF	TGTGCCTGGAGTGACGGACTAGCGGTTTTCTACGAGCAGTACTTC
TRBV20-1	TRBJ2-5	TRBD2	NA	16	CSASGRAFSEGETQYF	TGCAGTGCCAGCGGGAGGGCCTTCAGTGAAGGAGAGACCCAGTACTTC
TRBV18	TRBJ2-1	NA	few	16	CASSLESGAPYNEQFF	TGTGCCAGCTCACTAGAGTCGGGAGCCCCCTACAATGAGCAGTTCTTC
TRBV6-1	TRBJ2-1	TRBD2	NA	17	CASSDQIAGGRLTEQFF	TGTGCCAGCAGTGACCAAATAGCGGGGGGCCGGCTAACCGAGCAGTTCTTC
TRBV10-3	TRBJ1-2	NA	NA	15	CATGGGAVTNYGYTF	TGTGCCACTGGGGGGGGTGCAGTCACTAACTATGGCTACACCTTC
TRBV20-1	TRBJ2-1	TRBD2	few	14	CSAGLTSGPNEQFF	TGCAGTGCCGGTCTGACTAGCGGACCCAATGAGCAGTTCTTC
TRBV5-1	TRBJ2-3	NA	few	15	CASSLSFREADTQYF	TGCGCCAGCAGCTTGTCGTTCAGGGAGGCAGATACGCAGTATTTT
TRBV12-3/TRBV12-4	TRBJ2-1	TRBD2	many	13	CASSSSGINEQFF	TGTGCCAGCAGTTCTAGCGGGATCAATGAGCAGTTCTTC
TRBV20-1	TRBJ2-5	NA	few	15	CSARDPGPLSETQYF	TGCAGTGCTAGAGATCCCGGACCCCTCTCGGAGACCCAGTACTTC
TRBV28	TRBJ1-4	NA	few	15	CASSPPGLRVEKLFF	TGTGCCAGCAGTCCGCCGGGACTCCGGGTTGAAAAACTGTTTTTT
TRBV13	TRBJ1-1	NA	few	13	CASSLTGGSEAFF	TGTGCCAGCAGCTTAACTGGAGGTAGTGAAGCTTTCTTT
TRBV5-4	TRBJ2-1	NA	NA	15	CASHVIGQNRNEQFF	TGTGCCAGCCACGTTATCGGGCAGAATAGGAATGAGCAGTTCTTC
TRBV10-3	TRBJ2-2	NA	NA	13	CAIGATNTGELFF	TGTGCCATCGGTGCGACGAACACCGGGGAGCTGTTTTTT
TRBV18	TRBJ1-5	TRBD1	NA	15	CASSAGQGENQPQHF	TGTGCCAGCTCCGCCGGGCAGGGGGAAAATCAGCCCCAGCATTTT
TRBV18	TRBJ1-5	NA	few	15	CASSPDESGNQPQHF	TGTGCCAGCTCACCCGACGAATCAGGGAATCAGCCCCAGCATTTT
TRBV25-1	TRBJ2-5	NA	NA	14	CASSSLGAVYGQYF	TGTGCCAGCAGTTCCTTAGGGGCGGTCTACGGGCAGTACTTC
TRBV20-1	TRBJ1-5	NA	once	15	CSARDRDRRNQPQHF	TGCAGTGCTAGAGACCGGGACCGTCGCAATCAGCCCCAGCATTTT
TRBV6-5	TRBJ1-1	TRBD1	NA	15	CASSHTTSGGAEAFF	TGTGCCAGCAGTCATACCACGTCAGGGGGAGCTGAAGCTTTCTTT
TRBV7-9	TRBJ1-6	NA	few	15	CASSLITGPYSPLHF	TGTGCCAGCAGCTTAATCACAGGACCTTATTCACCCCTCCACTTT
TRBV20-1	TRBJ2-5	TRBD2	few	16	CSARKSSGRLGETQYF	TGCAGTGCTAGAAAGTCTAGCGGGAGGCTTGGGGAGACCCAGTACTTC
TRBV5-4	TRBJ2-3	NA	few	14	CASSLAGMPDTQYF	TGTGCCAGCAGCTTAGCAGGGATGCCAGATACGCAGTATTTT
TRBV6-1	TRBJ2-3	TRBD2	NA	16	CASGGGGDVGTDTQYF	TGTGCCAGCGGAGGTGGGGGGGACGTCGGCACAGATACGCAGTATTTT
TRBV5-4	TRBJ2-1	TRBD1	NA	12	CASSPGQLEQFF	TGTGCCAGCAGCCCGGGACAGCTTGAGCAGTTCTTC